The source of this TCR beta chain is a study of OX40 agonist ivuxolimab in advanced cancers. About the research overall: Every 2 weeks, ivuxolimab was infused into the patients intravenously at between 0.01 and 10 mg/kg. Checkpoint inhibitors had been given previously to 35% to 50% of patients.

This clone is a singleton in its sample. Profiled with immunoSEQ multiplex PCR; TCRdb holds only in-frame clones, not every one. Seen here are about 70,000 clones, 70% to 90% observed once, and the top ten hold about 2.2%. The CDR3 contains 17 residues. In germline, CDR1 is MDHEN, CDR2 SYDVKM. With V trimmed by 3 bases and J by 1 base, 10 bases remained unmatched. V and J are TRBV28 and TRBJ1-1; 8 bases align to TRBD1. The starting material was CD4+ or CD8+ T cells sorted from blood, obtained in a trial of the OX40 agonist ivuxolimab. This TCR derives from an adult with an advanced solid tumor such as melanoma, head and neck, liver or kidney cancer. CDR3 amino acids: CASSLRLPGQANTEAFF. In DNA form, the CDR3 reads TGTGCCAGCAGTTTGCGACTCCCGGGACAGGCGAACACTGAAGCTTTCTTT. Full variable domain (rest looked up from reference TRBV28 and TRBJ1-1): DVKVTQSSRYLVKRTGEKVFLECVQDMDHENMFWYRQDPGLGLRLIYFSYDVKMKEKGDIPEGYSVSREKKERFSLILESASTNQTSMYLCASSLRLPGQANTEAFFGQGTRLTVV.